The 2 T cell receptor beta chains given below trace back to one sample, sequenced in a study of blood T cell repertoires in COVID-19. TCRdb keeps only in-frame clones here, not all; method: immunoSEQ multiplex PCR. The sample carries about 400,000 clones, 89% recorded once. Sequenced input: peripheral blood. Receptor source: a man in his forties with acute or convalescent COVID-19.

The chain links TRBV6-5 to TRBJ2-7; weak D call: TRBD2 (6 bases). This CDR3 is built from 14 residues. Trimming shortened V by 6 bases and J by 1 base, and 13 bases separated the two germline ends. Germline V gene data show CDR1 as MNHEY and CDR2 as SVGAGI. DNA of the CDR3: TGTGCCAGCAGGCGGGACCTCTTATCCTACGAGCAGTACTTC. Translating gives CASRRDLLSYEQYF.

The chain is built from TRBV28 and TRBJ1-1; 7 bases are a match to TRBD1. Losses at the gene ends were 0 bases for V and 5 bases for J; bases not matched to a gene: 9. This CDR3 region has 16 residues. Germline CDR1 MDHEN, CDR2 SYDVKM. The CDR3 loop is CASSLWGWKGATEAFF. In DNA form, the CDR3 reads TGTGCCAGCAGTTTATGGGGCTGGAAGGGGGCGACTGAAGCTTTCTTT. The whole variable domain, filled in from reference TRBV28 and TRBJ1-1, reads DVKVTQSSRYLVKRTGEKVFLECVQDMDHENMFWYRQDPGLGLRLIYFSYDVKMKEKGDIPEGYSVSREKKERFSLILESASTNQTSMYLCASSLWGWKGATEAFFGQGTRLTVV.